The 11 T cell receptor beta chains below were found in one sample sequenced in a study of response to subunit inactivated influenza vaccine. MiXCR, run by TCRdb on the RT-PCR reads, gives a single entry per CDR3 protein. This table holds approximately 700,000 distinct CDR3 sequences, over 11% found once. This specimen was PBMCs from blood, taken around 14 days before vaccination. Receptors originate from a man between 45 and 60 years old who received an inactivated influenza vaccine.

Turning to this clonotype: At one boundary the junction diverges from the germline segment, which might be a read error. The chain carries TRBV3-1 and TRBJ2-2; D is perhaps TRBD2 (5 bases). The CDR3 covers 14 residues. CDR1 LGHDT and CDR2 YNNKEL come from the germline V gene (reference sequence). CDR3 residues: CVSSPDSYTGELFF. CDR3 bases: TGTGTCAGCAGCCCGGACTCTTACACCGGGGAGCTGTTTTTT.

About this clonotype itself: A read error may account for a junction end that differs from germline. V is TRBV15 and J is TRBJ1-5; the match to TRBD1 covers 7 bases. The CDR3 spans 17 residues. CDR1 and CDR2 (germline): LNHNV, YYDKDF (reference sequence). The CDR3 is CATSWGAGGHSKQPQHF. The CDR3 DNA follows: TGTGCCACCAGCTGGGGCGCAGGGGGGCACAGCAAACAGCCCCAGCATTTT.

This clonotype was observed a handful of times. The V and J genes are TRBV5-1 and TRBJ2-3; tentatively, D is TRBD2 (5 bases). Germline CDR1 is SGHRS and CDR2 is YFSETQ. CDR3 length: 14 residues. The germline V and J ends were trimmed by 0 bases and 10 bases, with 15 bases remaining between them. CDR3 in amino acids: CASSLDGLPGSQYF. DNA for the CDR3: TGCGCCAGCAGCTTGGATGGCCTCCCGGGGTCGCAGTATTTT.

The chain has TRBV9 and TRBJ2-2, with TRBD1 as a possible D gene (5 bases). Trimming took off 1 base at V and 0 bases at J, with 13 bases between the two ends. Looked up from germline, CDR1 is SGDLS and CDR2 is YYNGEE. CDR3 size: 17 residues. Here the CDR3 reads CASSVRGHAPNTGELFF. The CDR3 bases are TGTGCCAGCAGCGTAAGGGGCCATGCACCGAACACCGGGGAGCTGTTTTTT.

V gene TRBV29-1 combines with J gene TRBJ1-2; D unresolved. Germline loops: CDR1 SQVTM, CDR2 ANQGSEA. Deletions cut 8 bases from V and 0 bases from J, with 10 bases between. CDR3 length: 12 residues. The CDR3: CSITGSNYGYTF. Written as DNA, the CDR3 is TGCAGCATCACGGGATCTAACTATGGCTACACCTTC.

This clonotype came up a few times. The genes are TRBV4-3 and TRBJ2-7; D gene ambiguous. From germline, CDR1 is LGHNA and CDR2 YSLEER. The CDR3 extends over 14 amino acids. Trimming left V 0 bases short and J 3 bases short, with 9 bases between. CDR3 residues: CASSQDLGGYEQYF. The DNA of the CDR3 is TGCGCCAGCAGCCAAGATCTGGGCGGCTACGAGCAGTACTTC.

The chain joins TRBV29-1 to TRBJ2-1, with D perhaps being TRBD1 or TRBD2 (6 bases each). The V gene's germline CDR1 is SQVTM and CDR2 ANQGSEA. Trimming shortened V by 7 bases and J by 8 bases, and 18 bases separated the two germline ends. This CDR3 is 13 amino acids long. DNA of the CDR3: TGCAGCGCCCGAGGGGGAGGATTCCATGAGCAGTTCTTC. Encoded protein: CSARGGGFHEQFF.

CDR3 sequence reads: CASSSGDRRNSPLHF. The DNA of the CDR3 is TGTGCCAGCAGCTCAGGGGACAGGCGGAATTCACCCCTCCACTTT. V gene TRBV5-5 combines with J gene TRBJ1-6; 8 bases fit TRBD1. V shed 3 bases, J shed 7 bases, and the junction held 6 bases outside the gene matches. The CDR3 runs 15 residues. CDR1 and CDR2 from the germline V gene are SGHKS and YYEKEE (reference sequence).

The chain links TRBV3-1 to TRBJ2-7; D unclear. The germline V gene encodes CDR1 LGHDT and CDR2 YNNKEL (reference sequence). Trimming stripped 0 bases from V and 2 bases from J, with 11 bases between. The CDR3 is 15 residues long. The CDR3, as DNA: TGTGCCAGCAGCCAAGATGTAAACCCGGCCTACGAGCAGTACTTC. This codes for CASSQDVNPAYEQYF.

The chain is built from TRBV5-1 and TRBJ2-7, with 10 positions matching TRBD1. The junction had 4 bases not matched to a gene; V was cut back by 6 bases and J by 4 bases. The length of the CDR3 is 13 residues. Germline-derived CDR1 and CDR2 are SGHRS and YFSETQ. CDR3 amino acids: CASTGTGVYEQYF. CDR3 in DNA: TGCGCCAGCACCGGGACAGGGGTTTACGAGCAGTACTTC.

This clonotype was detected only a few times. This CDR3 reads CASAAGTSGSPYEQYF. CDR3 coding DNA: TGTGCCTCGGCTGCCGGGACTAGCGGGAGTCCGTACGAGCAGTACTTC. The chain links TRBV10-3 to TRBJ2-7, with 14 nucleotides matching TRBD2. The CDR3 runs 16 residues. Germline V CDR1 and CDR2: ENHRY, SYGVKD. The V gene end was trimmed by 11 bases and the J gene end by 4 bases; junction bases not matched to a gene: 13.